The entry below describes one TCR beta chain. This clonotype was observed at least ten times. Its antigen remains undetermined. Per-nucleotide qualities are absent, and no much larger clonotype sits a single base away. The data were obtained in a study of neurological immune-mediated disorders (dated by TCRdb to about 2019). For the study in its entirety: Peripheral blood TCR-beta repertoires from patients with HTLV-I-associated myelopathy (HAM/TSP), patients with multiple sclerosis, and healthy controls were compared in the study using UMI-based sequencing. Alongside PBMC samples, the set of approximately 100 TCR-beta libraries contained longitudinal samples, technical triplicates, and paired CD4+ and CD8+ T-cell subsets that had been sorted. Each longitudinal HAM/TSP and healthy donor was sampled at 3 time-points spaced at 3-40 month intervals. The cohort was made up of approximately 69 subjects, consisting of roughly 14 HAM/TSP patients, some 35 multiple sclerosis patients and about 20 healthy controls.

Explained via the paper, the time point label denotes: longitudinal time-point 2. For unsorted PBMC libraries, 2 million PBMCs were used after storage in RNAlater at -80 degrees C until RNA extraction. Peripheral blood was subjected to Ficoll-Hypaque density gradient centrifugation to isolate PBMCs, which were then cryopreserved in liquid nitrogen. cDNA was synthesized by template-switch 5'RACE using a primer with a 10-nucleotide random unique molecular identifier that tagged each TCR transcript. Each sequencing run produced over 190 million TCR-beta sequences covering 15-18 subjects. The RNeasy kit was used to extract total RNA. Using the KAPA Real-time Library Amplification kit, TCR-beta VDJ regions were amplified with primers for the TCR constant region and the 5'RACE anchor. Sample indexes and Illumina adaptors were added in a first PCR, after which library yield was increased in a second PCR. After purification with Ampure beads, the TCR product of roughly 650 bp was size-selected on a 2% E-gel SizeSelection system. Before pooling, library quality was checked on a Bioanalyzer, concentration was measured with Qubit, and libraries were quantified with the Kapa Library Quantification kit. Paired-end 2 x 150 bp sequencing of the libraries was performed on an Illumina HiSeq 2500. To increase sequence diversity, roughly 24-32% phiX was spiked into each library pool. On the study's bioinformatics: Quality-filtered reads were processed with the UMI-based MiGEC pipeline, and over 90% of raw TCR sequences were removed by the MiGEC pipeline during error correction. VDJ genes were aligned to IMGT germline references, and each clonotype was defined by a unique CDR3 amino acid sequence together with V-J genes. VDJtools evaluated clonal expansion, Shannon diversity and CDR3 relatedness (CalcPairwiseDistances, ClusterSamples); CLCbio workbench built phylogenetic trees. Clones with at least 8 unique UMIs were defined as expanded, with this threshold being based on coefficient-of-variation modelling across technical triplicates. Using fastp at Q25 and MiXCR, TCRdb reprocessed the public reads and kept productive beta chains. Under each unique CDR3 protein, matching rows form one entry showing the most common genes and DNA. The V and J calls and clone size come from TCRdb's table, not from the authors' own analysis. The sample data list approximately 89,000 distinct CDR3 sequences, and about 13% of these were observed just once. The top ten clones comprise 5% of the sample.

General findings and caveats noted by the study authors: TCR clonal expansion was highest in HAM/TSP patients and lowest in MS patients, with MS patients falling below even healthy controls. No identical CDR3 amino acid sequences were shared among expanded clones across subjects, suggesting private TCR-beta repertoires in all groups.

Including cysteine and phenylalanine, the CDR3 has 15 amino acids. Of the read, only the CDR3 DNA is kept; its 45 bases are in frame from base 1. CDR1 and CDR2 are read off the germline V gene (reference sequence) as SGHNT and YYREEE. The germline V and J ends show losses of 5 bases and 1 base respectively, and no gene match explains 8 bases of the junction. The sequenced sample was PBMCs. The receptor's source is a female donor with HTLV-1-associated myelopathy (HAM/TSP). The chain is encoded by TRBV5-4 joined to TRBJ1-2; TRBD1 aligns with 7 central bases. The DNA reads TGTGCCAGCAGGGCCGGGACAGCTGGTAACTATGGCTACACCTTC. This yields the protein CASRAGTAGNYGYTF.